This entry features one T cell receptor (beta chain) sequence. There is no known antigen for this receptor. Base qualities are not recorded, but no much larger clone differs from it by a single base. This record belongs to a study of cytomegalovirus exposure and HLA in healthy donors (dated by TCRdb to the late 2010s). Context from the whole study: An earlier analysis of some 600 of the donors reported 276 Gb of sequence data and some 110 million unique TCR beta sequences obtained from some 200 million T cells. Approximately 300 gigabases of sequencing data and approximately 91 million unique TCR sequences made up an early release that covered several hundred HLA-typed donors. The T cell repertoires of around 730 subjects were profiled by immunosequencing and related to cytomegalovirus serostatus. An earlier analysis of 587 of the donors applied high-throughput TCR beta sequencing to assess whether each TCR beta V gene segment acted as functional or pseudogenic. A later analysis re-analyzed previously published TCR beta repertoires from roughly 630 donors and added high-resolution HLA genotyping to study TCR occurrence patterns. The number of donors typed differed by locus, with about 620-630 for A, B, C, DRB1 and DQB1, roughly 520 for DQA1, 600 to 610 for DPA1, and 400 to 490 for DPB1. Donor age, sex, ethnicity and CMV serostatus were compiled alongside the repertoire data. Across 300 to 500 genotyped donors of the cohort, an average of roughly 250,000 unique TCR beta nucleotide sequences per donor were sequenced, and 15% to 20% of those sequences were non-productive. To predict cytomegalovirus infection status, the study brought together high-throughput TCR immunosequencing, statistical association of individual TCRs with disease status, and machine learning. Roughly 5 DR-DQ haplotypes were handled as single units for association and clustering because linkage in the cohort was strong. Besides the first cohort of approximately 710 subjects, a separate validation cohort made up of 90 to 150 different subjects was used. The study aimed to test whether signatures of past pathogen exposure could be identified by cataloging public T cell receptors. Rather than drawing on any new phenotypic data, the later analysis identified candidate immune exposures from TCR beta sequences and the way those sequences occurred across donors. Every discovery cohort repertoire had been produced on one sequencing platform. Of the approximately 400 genotyped donors, 70% to 90% were placed in the genetic ancestry cluster associated with self-reported Caucasian donors. In a later genetic analysis, genome-wide SNP genotypes for about three fifths of the roughly 670 donors were used, and that subset was treated as a discovery cohort. Both class I and class II loci were covered by HLA typing, at four-digit resolution.

The cohort comprised 666 healthy bone marrow donors. At the time of sampling, all cohort members were nominally healthy, though unrecorded immune exposures were likely present. Of the approximately 670 cohort members, almost 300 had positive CMV serostatus and approximately 360 had negative CMV serostatus, and CMV serostatus was not recorded for the donor. Each donor provided a peripheral blood sample, and peripheral blood mononuclear cells were used for TCR beta sequencing. The Qiagen DNeasy Blood Extraction Kit was used to extract genomic DNA from the blood cell samples. General study outcomes and caveats: In an earlier analysis of around 600 of the donors, most TCR beta V segments were observed in productive rearrangements about 87% or about 30% of the time, broadly matching IMGT annotations. A later analysis found that HLA-associated TCR beta chains were more clonally expanded and had lower generation probabilities than equally common non-associated chains. A further reported finding was that TCR beta sequences accurately predicted the HLA-A and HLA-B alleles for most subjects in the first cohort. In this cohort, only TCR beta chains were sequenced, and detectable features were limited by the absence of alpha or paired-chain data. Linkage disequilibrium might explain the correlated functional status among segregating V segments, but an unknown experimental factor could not be excluded. A later analysis found that most CMV-associated TCR beta chains appeared HLA-restricted, with HLA associations seemingly driven largely by CMV exposure. In a later analysis, the rate of TCR association differed among HLA loci, with DRB1 alleles having the most associated TCRs and HLA-C alleles having the fewest. In a later genetic analysis, fewer N-insertions in productive TCRs were reported among donors in an Asian-associated ancestry cluster than the 666-donor mean. CMV serostatus was the only immune exposure information available for the cohort. An association between a missense DCLRE1C variant and V-gene and J-gene trimming of TCR beta chains was found in a later genetic analysis and replicated in an independent cohort. In the study, roughly 160 TCR beta chains were listed as associated with cytomegalovirus. The authors suggested that the approach could potentially be extended to other disease states and immunological phenotypes. The earlier analysis of a few hundred of the donors excluded some 16 rarely observed V segments, including chromosome 9 orphons, because counts were too low. When HLA alleles, especially DR and DQ, strongly co-occurred, TCR associations were difficult to assign to individual alleles. A few of the identified cytomegalovirus-associated TCR beta chains were confirmed in vitro to be specific for cytomegalovirus antigens. The classifier was reported to diagnose cytomegalovirus status with high specificity and sensitivity in both the original and validation cohorts. The sequencing pipeline was judged likely to have produced a cluster of highly shared sequence variants as a technical artifact. Most TCR sequences were seen in very few donors, while some public TCRs were found in many individuals. Some IMGT-functional V segments, including TRBV6-2 and TRBV6-3, could not be told apart with the 87-base-pair reads, so those segments were excluded. At a false discovery rate of 0.05, a later analysis linked about 16,000 TCR beta sequences to specific HLA alleles. Because some donors lacked HLA typing at each locus, the association tests relied only on the typed subset. The presence/absence analyses assumed that sequencing depth was roughly uniform across donors, and that assumption may not be true. According to a later analysis, parvovirus B19, influenza, CMV and Epstein-Barr virus appeared linked to several top co-occurrence clusters.

Germline trimming: 1 base from V, 6 bases from J; junction bases outside gene matches: 6. The CDR3 runs 16 amino acids, cysteine and phenylalanine included. Only the CDR3 portion is preserved as DNA: 48 bases, with reading frame beginning at the first base. CDR1 and CDR2 were assigned from the germline V gene as SGHTA and FQGNSA. Libraries were constructed by the immunoSEQ multiplex PCR assay. For the multiplex PCR, a mixture combining 60 forward primers for TCR Vbeta segments and 13 reverse primers for TCR Jbeta segments was used. A multiplex PCR assay on genomic DNA amplified the CDR3 region of rearranged TCR beta genes. Amplified TCR beta libraries were sequenced as 87-base-pair reads on the Illumina HiSeq System. As for how the authors treated the data: A later analysis counted about 80 million unique TCR beta chains across the 640 or so repertoires, and some 11 million of these chains were shared by at least two donors. Raw reads were error-corrected and collapsed into unique sequences by a nearest-neighbor algorithm in which closely related sequences were merged to remove PCR and sequencing errors. V, D and J gene segments were assigned by aligning CDR3 sequences to IMGT reference sequences. For a sequence to be retained, a match of at least six nucleotides to both a V gene segment and a J gene segment was required. Rearrangements were classified as productive when the CDR3 lacked stop codons and remained in frame with V and J, and all other rearrangements were classified as non-productive. CDR3 was defined according to IMGT convention as the region running from the second conserved V-encoded cysteine to the conserved J-encoded phenylalanine. Sequences without an unambiguous match to a single V gene segment were excluded from the earlier analysis of about 630 of the donors. An earlier analysis of some 610 of the donors called V segments functional above 56.7% productive rearrangements and segregating when the between-donor standard deviation exceeded 5%. To diagnose cytomegalovirus status from the catalog of TCR beta chain sequences, a statistical classification framework was built. In a later analysis, TCR nucleotide sequences were compared against IMGT/GENE-DB human TR gene sequences so that V and J genes could be assigned. In a later analysis, CDR3 sequences and most-parsimonious VDJ recombination scenarios were assigned using the TCRdist pipeline. In a later analysis, every TCR beta chain was defined by the combination of its CDR3 amino acid sequence and its V-gene family, and reads without a unique V-gene family were dropped. A later analysis removed 550 to 700 highly shared, low-generation-probability nucleotide sequences to deal with suspected cross-contamination and a sequencing artifact. A later analysis calculated a clonal expansion index for each public chain from normalized within-repertoire ranks of inferred template counts. In a later analysis, generation probabilities were computed with a VDJ recombination model fitted to out-of-frame rearrangements, and the resulting probabilities were checked against IGoR. In a later analysis, TCR-TCR, TCR-HLA and TCR-CMV co-occurrence was scored with hypergeometric tests, and a repertoire-size bias correction was applied to TCR pairs. In a later analysis, false discovery rates were estimated by permuting HLA or CMV assignments 20 times. In a later analysis, co-occurring TCRs were grouped with DBSCAN, and TCRdist sequence similarity was added when clustering was performed within HLA-allele-positive subsets. Repertoires with fewer than 30,000 or more than 120,000 public chains were left out of co-occurrence clustering, as were five repertoires with anomalous nucleotide sharing. TCRdb re-hosts the immuneACCESS table, in-frame sequences only. Its copies lack some clones; in the studies checked, an unresolved V gene accounts for under half of them, and the cause for the rest is not known. The V and J calls and clone size were taken over from that table, and D and trimming were inferred from the DNA. For this sample the table gives around 150,000 clones, of which around 63% were detected only once. 1.6% of the sample is held by the ten biggest clonotypes.

The receptor's source is a human donor in good health. The chain links TRBV7-2 with TRBJ2-2, with TRBD1 matching 9 junction bases. The source material was PBMCs. The CDR3 region reads CASSLVRQGGAGELFF. The DNA reads as follows: TGTGCCAGCAGCTTAGTTCGACAGGGGGGAGCCGGGGAGCTGTTTTTT.